The 21 T cell receptor beta chains given below trace back to one sample, sequenced in a study of cytomegalovirus exposure and HLA in healthy donors. Clones were read by immunoSEQ multiplex PCR, and TCRdb kept only the in-frame ones, dropping some. The table records some 340,000 clones, 87% of them present only once. The sequenced sample consisted of PBMCs. The source of these receptors is a woman in her 30s in good health and CMV-seropositive.

V gene TRBV28 combines with J gene TRBJ2-7; 9 bases line up with TRBD1. This CDR3 contains 14 residues. Germline CDR1 is MDHEN and CDR2 is SYDVKM. Trimming took 5 bases from V and 5 from J; bases not matched to a gene: 7. CDR3 sequence: CASSRLDRGHEQYF. CDR3 bases: TGTGCCAGCAGTCGCCTGGACAGGGGCCACGAGCAGTACTTC. Based on the CDR3 plus reference TRBV28 and TRBJ2-7, the full variable domain is DVKVTQSSRYLVKRTGEKVFLECVQDMDHENMFWYRQDPGLGLRLIYFSYDVKMKEKGDIPEGYSVSREKKERFSLILESASTNQTSMYLCASSRLDRGHEQYFGPGTRLTVT.

This chain uses TRBV29-1 with TRBJ2-1, with TRBD2 matching over 7 bases. J lost 0 bases, V lost 1 base, and 9 bases had no gene match. The CDR3 has 17 residues. CDR1 is SQVTM, CDR2 ANQGSEA, per germline. CDR3 protein: CSVEGLPSGTSYNEQFF. In nucleotides, the CDR3 is TGCAGCGTTGAAGGTTTACCTAGCGGCACCTCCTACAATGAGCAGTTCTTC.

This chain joins TRBV7-9 and TRBJ2-7, with 10 bases aligning to TRBD2. The V and J ends lost 5 bases and 0 bases, in that order; junction bases with no gene match: 13. Looked up from germline, CDR1 is SEHNR and CDR2 is FQNEAQ (reference sequence). This CDR3 is built from 18 residues. The CDR3 sequence: CASSPSASGGLSSYEQYF. The CDR3 DNA reads TGTGCCAGCAGCCCATCGGCTAGCGGGGGCCTCAGCTCCTACGAGCAGTACTTC.

The chain recombines TRBV7-3 with TRBJ2-3; 10 bases match TRBD2. V lost 3 bases to trimming and J lost 1 base; unmatched junction nucleotides: 7. CDR1 SGHTA and CDR2 FQGTGA come from the germline V gene. This CDR3 is built from 17 residues. The CDR3 region has the DNA TGTGCCAGCAGCTTCAAGGTTGGGACTAGCGGCACAGATACGCAGTATTTT. This gives the protein CASSFKVGTSGTDTQYF.

This clone appeared a few times. The V and J genes are TRBV6-5 and TRBJ2-7; 12 bases are a match to TRBD2. Germline CDR1 reads MNHEY; CDR2 reads SVGAGI. The CDR3 extends over 14 amino acids. After removal of 9 bases from V and 4 bases from J, the junction contained 7 bases not matched to a gene. CDR3 region: CASRLAGVWYEQYF. In DNA form, the CDR3 reads TGTGCCAGTCGACTAGCGGGAGTTTGGTACGAGCAGTACTTC.

J is TRBJ1-3 and V is TRBV7-2, with 7 bases that match TRBD1. CDR1 SGHTA and CDR2 FQGNSA come from the germline V gene. V was clipped by 2 bases and J by 0 bases; unmatched bases: 1. There are 15 residues in the CDR3. In DNA form, the CDR3 reads TGTGCCAGCAGCTTATCAGGGGGCTCTGGAAACACCATATATTTT. This gives the protein CASSLSGGSGNTIYF. The whole variable domain, remainder taken from reference TRBV7-2 and TRBJ1-3, is GAGVSQSPSNKVTEKGKDVELRCDPISGHTALYWYRQSLGQGLEFLIYFQGNSAPDKSGLPSDRFSAERTGGSVSTLTIQRTQQEDSAVYLCASSLSGGSGNTIYFGEGSWLTVV.

This chain uses TRBV2 with TRBJ2-2; TRBD2 matches 9 bases. Germline loops: CDR1 SNHLY, CDR2 FYNNEI. The V and J ends lost 1 base and 6 bases, in that order; junction bases with no gene match: 3. CDR3 size: 15 residues. CDR3 amino acids: CASSEGLAGAGELFF. As DNA, the CDR3 is TGTGCCAGCAGTGAAGGTTTAGCGGGAGCCGGGGAGCTGTTTTTT.

This clone was seen more than once but under ten times. The rearrangement joins TRBV9 to TRBJ1-6; no clear D gene. The V gene lost 0 bases and the J gene lost 2 bases, with 6 bases spanning the gap. The CDR3 extends over 15 amino acids. Germline CDR1 reads SGDLS; CDR2 reads YYNGEE. CDR3 in amino acids: CASSVGSTYNSPLHF. CDR3 nucleotide sequence: TGTGCCAGCAGCGTAGGCAGTACCTATAATTCACCCCTCCACTTT.

V gene TRBV27 combines with J gene TRBJ1-3; weak D call: TRBD1 (6 bases). CDR1 is MNHEY, CDR2 SMNVEV, per germline (reference sequence). V was clipped by 2 bases and J by 0 bases, with 8 bases between them. This CDR3 is built from 15 residues. CDR3 in DNA: TGTGCCAGCAGTTTAAGGGGGTCCTCTGGAAACACCATATATTTT. Amino acid sequence: CASSLRGSSGNTIYF.

The genes are TRBV5-1 and TRBJ2-7; maybe TRBD1 (5 bases). CDR1 SGHRS and CDR2 YFSETQ come from the germline V gene. The CDR3 sequence is 13 residues long. The V gene lost 5 bases and the J gene lost 0 bases, with 9 bases spanning the gap. CDR3 nucleotide sequence: TGCGCCAGCAGTGGGGCCGCCTCCTACGAGCAGTACTTC. Its protein is CASSGAASYEQYF.

V gene TRBV29-1 combines with J gene TRBJ2-7; D tentatively reads TRBD1 or TRBD2 (5 bases each). The CDR3 is 11 residues long. The germline V and J ends were trimmed by 2 bases and 6 bases, with 8 bases remaining between them. Germline V lookup: CDR1 SQVTM, CDR2 ANQGSEA. CDR3 bases: TGCAGCGTTGAATGGGGGAGCGAGCAGTACTTC. Protein: CSVEWGSEQYF.

This rearrangement joins TRBV21-1 to TRBJ2-1. TRBV21-1 is an annotated pseudogene. This CDR3 region has 17 residues. DNA of the CDR3: TGTGCCAGCAGCGGCCGGGACCCTAAGGTAGCTTACAATGAGCAGTTCTTC. Amino acid sequence: CASSGRDPKVAYNEQFF.

This chain joins TRBV4-3 and TRBJ2-1, with TRBD2 matching over 8 bases. V lost 0 bases to trimming and J lost 4 bases; unmatched junction nucleotides: 14. The CDR3 is made up of 19 amino acids. The germline V gene encodes CDR1 LGHNA and CDR2 YSLEER. For the CDR3, the DNA is TGCGCCAGCAGCCAAGATCCCCAGGATTCGACTAGCGAATACAATGAGCAGTTCTTC. Translated: CASSQDPQDSTSEYNEQFF.

V and J are TRBV19 and TRBJ2-4; 14 nucleotides agree with TRBD2. Germline V gene lookup returns CDR1 LNHDA and CDR2 SQIVND (reference sequence). Germline trimming cut 4 bases from V and 3 bases from J; bases unmatched to any gene: 8. The CDR3 extends over 18 amino acids. In nucleotides, the CDR3 is TGTGCCAGTAGTACCCAGGGACTAGCGGGAGTTGGCAAAAACATTCAGTACTTC. It is translated as CASSTQGLAGVGKNIQYF.

V usage is TRBV30 and J usage is TRBJ1-1; no clear D gene. CDR3 length equals 15 residues. CDR1 is GTSNPN and CDR2 is SVGIG in the germline V gene (reference sequence). Trimming shortened V by 0 bases and J by 1 base, and 12 bases separated the two germline ends. In DNA, the CDR3 is TGTGCCTGGAGTGTATCGGTGGCGGCGAACACTGAAGCTTTCTTT. This translates into CAWSVSVAANTEAFF.

This clone showed up just a few times. The CDR3 here is CASSSTENYGYTF. The DNA for the CDR3 is TGTGCCAGCAGCTCGACCGAGAACTATGGCTACACCTTC. The chain employs TRBV7-9 and TRBJ1-2; D gene uncertain. In germline, CDR1 is SEHNR, CDR2 FQNEAQ (reference sequence). This CDR3 has 13 amino acids. V lost 4 bases, J lost 2 bases, and 8 bases lay in between. The whole variable domain, filled in from reference TRBV7-9 and TRBJ1-2, reads DTGVSQNPRHKITKRGQNVTFRCDPISEHNRLYWYRQTLGQGPEFLTYFQNEAQLEKSRLLSDRFSAERPKGSFSTLEIQRTEQGDSAMYLCASSSTENYGYTFGSGTRLTVV.

This chain joins TRBV11-2 and TRBJ2-1; 12 nucleotides match TRBD2. The V gene's germline CDR1 is SGHAT and CDR2 FQNNGV. CDR3 length: 18 amino acids. Trimming removed 1 base from V and 0 bases from J; junction bases left unmatched: 4. CDR3 in amino acids: CASSLVLAGGYSYNEQFF. The CDR3 DNA sequence: TGTGCCAGCAGCTTAGTACTAGCGGGGGGATACTCCTACAATGAGCAGTTCTTC. The whole variable domain, remainder taken from reference TRBV11-2 and TRBJ2-1, is EAGVAQSPRYKIIEKRQSVAFWCNPISGHATLYWYQQILGQGPKLLIQFQNNGVVDDSQLPKDRFSAERLKGVDSTLKIQPAKLEDSAVYLCASSLVLAGGYSYNEQFFGPGTRLTVL.

There are a few counts of this clone. V gene TRBV4-3 combines with J gene TRBJ2-7; 10 bases match TRBD2. This CDR3 is built from 16 residues. Germline assignment: CDR1 LGHNA and CDR2 YSLEER. With V trimmed by 0 bases and J by 2 bases, 4 bases remained unmatched. The CDR3 nucleotides read TGCGCCAGCAGCCAAGAGAGACTAGCGGGTGCCTACGAGCAGTACTTC. It encodes CASSQERLAGAYEQYF.

The chain combines TRBV4-1 with TRBJ2-7; D might be TRBD1 or TRBD2, each matching 5 bases. The CDR3 length is 13 residues. V was pared by 9 bases and J by 2 bases, with 14 bases between. CDR1 is MGHRA and CDR2 is YSYEKL in the germline V gene. The DNA for the CDR3 is TGCGCCAGTGCGAGGGACGGACCCTACGAGCAGTACTTC. Amino acid sequence: CASARDGPYEQYF.

In nucleotides, the CDR3 is TGTGCCAGCAGTGCAACAGGGGGCTACGAGCAGTACTTC. Amino acids: CASSATGGYEQYF. The J gene is TRBJ2-7, the V gene TRBV7-9; TRBD1 aligns across 8 bases. Trimming took 6 bases from V and 3 from J; bases not matched to a gene: 4. CDR3 size: 13 residues. From germline, CDR1 is SEHNR and CDR2 FQNEAQ (reference sequence).

The chain joins TRBV7-2 to TRBJ2-3, with TRBD2 matching over 7 bases. This CDR3 comprises 15 residues. In germline, CDR1 is SGHTA, CDR2 FQGNSA. V lost 1 base and J lost 3; bases outside the gene matches: 4. CDR3 protein: CASSLVAGETDTQYF. The DNA of the CDR3 is TGTGCCAGCAGCTTAGTCGCGGGGGAGACAGATACGCAGTATTTT.